This TCR beta chain was observed in a study of monozygotic twins with inflammatory bowel disease. The CDR3 has 18 residues. CDR1 LGHNA and CDR2 YNFKEQ come from the germline V gene. One blood sample of roughly 2.5 ml was taken from each donor. With regard to this clonotype: What it binds is unknown.

Across eight separate reactions for each sample, cDNA was made. A template switching step added UMIs, each with a 6-nucleotide sample barcode. Reanalyzing the 5' RACE reads, TCRdb keeps one entry per CDR3 protein, without DNA. Recorded for this sample: more than 300,000 distinct CDR3 sequences. Regarding the study as a whole: Results did not support any single strong IBD-associated signal or clonotype.

The TCR sequence derives from a human donor with ulcerative colitis or Crohn's disease, or a healthy co-twin of an affected twin (not recorded which). V is TRBV4-2 and J is TRBJ1-4; the D call of TRBD1 rests on TCRdb alone, since no DNA is present to check it. Sequencing was done on a sample of blood. The CDR3 is CASSRGVYGRATNEKLFF.